Presented here are 25 T cell receptor beta chains from one specimen sequenced in a study of CXCR3-negative and CXCR3-positive naive CD8 T cells. UMI labels and 5' RACE were used to prepare the TRB cDNA libraries. From the 5' RACE reads, TCRdb lists one entry per CDR3 protein and no DNA. This sample's clone table lists about 92,000 distinct CDR3 sequences. Source material: naive CXCR3- CD8+ T cells from blood. Subset noted: CD45RO-CCR7+CD27+CD95- naive CD8+ T cells lacking CXCR3 (TNR3-). The source of these receptors is a human donor in good health. Some clones in this sample may be carry-over from other donors' samples.

The chain combines TRBV19 with TRBJ2-1; lacking DNA, the TRBD2 call made by TCRdb goes unchecked. The germline V gene encodes CDR1 LNHDA and CDR2 SQIVND (reference sequence). The CDR3 has 14 amino acids. CDR3 in amino acids: CASSILKFGGEQFF.

J is TRBJ1-2 and V is TRBV29-1. In germline, CDR1 is SQVTM, CDR2 ANQGSEA. The CDR3 has 12 residues. The CDR3 protein is CSVAAGGGGYTF.

The chain combines TRBV12-2 with TRBJ2-5; TCRdb proposes TRBD2, but this gene call is untestable without DNA. TRBV12-2 is tagged as a pseudogene. This CDR3 spans 18 amino acids. CDR3 sequence reads: CASRLAPVGTSGSETQYF.

The CDR3 sequence is CASSLADWGAGEKLFF. V and J are TRBV5-1 and TRBJ1-4; there is no DNA to check the TCRdb D call of TRBD1. Germline V gene data show CDR1 as SGHRS and CDR2 as YFSETQ. This CDR3 is 16 amino acids long.

The rearrangement joins TRBV3-1 to TRBJ2-3; TCRdb gives TRBD2 as the D gene, but with no DNA this cannot be confirmed. Per germline, CDR1 LGHDT and CDR2 YNNKEL (reference sequence). The CDR3 is 16 amino acids. CDR3 loop: CASSRGLAGDGDTQYF.

This sequence joins TRBV5-4 and TRBJ2-3; TCRdb's D call, TRBD2, is unchecked because there is no DNA. Germline assignment: CDR1 SGHNT and CDR2 YYREEE (reference sequence). This CDR3 is 13 amino acids long. CDR3 sequence: CASSRRERDTQYF.

The chain has TRBV20-1 and TRBJ2-1; there is no DNA to check the TCRdb D call of TRBD2. The CDR3 has 12 amino acids. Germline values: CDR1 DFQATT, CDR2 SNEGSKA (reference sequence). CDR3: CSARREGNEQFF.

The chain recombines TRBV7-9 with TRBJ2-1; there is no DNA to check the TCRdb D call of TRBD1. The CDR3 extends over 14 amino acids. Germline CDR1 SEHNR, CDR2 FQNEAQ (reference sequence). The chain's CDR3 is CASSSGYGEDEQFF.

The rearrangement links TRBV12-3 or TRBV12-4 to TRBJ2-1; TCRdb's assignment of TRBD2 cannot be checked, as there is no DNA. This CDR3 contains 14 residues. The CDR3 sequence is CASSGRDLYNEQFF.

This sequence joins TRBV7-9 and TRBJ2-3. The germline gives CDR1 SEHNR, CDR2 FQNEAQ (reference sequence). The CDR3 loop spans 16 amino acids. The CDR3 loop is CASSQEGFSSTDTQYF.

V and J are TRBV7-3 and TRBJ2-1; TCRdb picks TRBD2, but there is no DNA to check that call. From germline, CDR1 is SGHTA and CDR2 FQGTGA. There are 15 residues in the CDR3. CDR3 sequence: CASSLLGGGANEQFF.

The chain links TRBV13 to TRBJ2-7. This CDR3 spans 15 amino acids. In germline, CDR1 is PRHDT, CDR2 FYEKMQ (reference sequence). The CDR3 is CASSLGGYHSYEQYF.

This chain joins TRBV6-5 and TRBJ1-5; TCRdb outputs TRBD1, but without DNA this stays unchecked. Germline-derived CDR1 and CDR2 are MNHEY and SVGAGI. This CDR3 is 15 amino acids long. The CDR3 spells CASSLTTELNQPQHF.

V usage is TRBV7-3 and J usage is TRBJ2-1; as DNA is missing, the TRBD2 call by TCRdb cannot be tested. Germline V CDR1 and CDR2: SGHTA, FQGTGA. This CDR3 is built from 18 residues. The CDR3 is CASSFRSSGSLVGNEQFF.

The V and J genes are TRBV7-9 and TRBJ1-2; TCRdb's assignment of TRBD1 cannot be checked, as there is no DNA. Looked up from germline, CDR1 is SEHNR and CDR2 is FQNEAQ (reference sequence). The CDR3 has 12 amino acids. The CDR3 sequence: CASRRQNYGYTF.

The chain combines TRBV10-3 with TRBJ1-2; checking the TCRdb D call of TRBD1 is not possible without DNA. Germline CDR1 reads ENHRY; CDR2 reads SYGVKD. CDR3 length: 15 residues. This CDR3 reads CAISELGLVDYGYTF.

V is TRBV6-2 or TRBV6-3 and J is TRBJ1-1; the TCRdb D gene call, TRBD1, has no DNA to confirm it. The germline V gene encodes CDR1 MNHEY and CDR2 SVGEGT. The CDR3 is 19 residues long. The CDR3 region is CASSSAGQGITTMDTEAFF.

This chain links TRBV20-1 with TRBJ2-3; without DNA, the TCRdb call of TRBD1 cannot be checked. Germline assignment: CDR1 DFQATT and CDR2 SNEGSKA (reference sequence). This CDR3 spans 16 amino acids. The CDR3 loop is CSASRGDREATDTQYF.

The chain employs TRBV7-9 and TRBJ2-2; with no DNA, the TCRdb D assignment of TRBD1 cannot be verified. Germline CDR1 and CDR2: SEHNR and FQNEAQ (reference sequence). This CDR3 has 15 amino acids. The CDR3 loop reads CASSSRDMNTGELFF.

The chain has TRBV4-3 and TRBJ2-7; TCRdb reports TRBD1, a call that lacks DNA to check it against. Germline-derived CDR1 and CDR2 are LGHNA and YSLEER. CDR3 size: 16 residues. The CDR3: CASSQDQARGQHEQYF.

The chain couples TRBV7-9 to TRBJ2-7. CDR1 SEHNR and CDR2 FQNEAQ come from the germline V gene (reference sequence). The CDR3 is 15 residues long. The CDR3 is CASSLVGTEHYEQYF.

The V and J genes are TRBV20-1 and TRBJ2-7; TCRdb names TRBD2, which stays unverified in the absence of DNA. CDR1 and CDR2 (germline): DFQATT, SNEGSKA (reference sequence). There are 15 residues in the CDR3. CDR3: CSASGGASGNYEQYF.

V usage is TRBV29-1 and J usage is TRBJ2-7. The CDR3 is made up of 11 amino acids. In germline, CDR1 is SQVTM, CDR2 ANQGSEA. The CDR3 here is CSVEDVWGQYF.

The rearrangement links TRBV14 to TRBJ2-1; TCRdb's D call, TRBD1, is unchecked because there is no DNA. Per the germline V gene, CDR1 is SGHDN and CDR2 is FVKESK. The CDR3 sequence is 17 residues long. This chain's CDR3 is CASSHQDWGPVGDEQFF.

This sequence joins TRBV28 and TRBJ2-1; with no DNA, the TCRdb D assignment of TRBD2 cannot be verified. CDR1 is MDHEN and CDR2 is SYDVKM in the germline V gene. CDR3 length: 14 residues. The CDR3 protein is CASSLVTRNNEQFF.